This T cell receptor (beta chain) was recovered during a study of CD8+CD57+ T cells in acquired aplastic anemia. Genomic DNA, the template, was used for profiling of the TCR beta VDJ and CDR3. TCRdb reanalysed the reads using MiXCR and keeps one entry per CDR3 protein. The sample holds approximately 470,000 distinct CDR3 sequences; approximately 32% are singletons and the top ten take around 0.82%. All sequencing subjects had displayed CD8+CD57+ cell expansion on flow cytometry. The sequence came from a human donor with aplastic anemia. Input material: sorted CD4+, CD8+, or CD8+CD57+ T cells (not recorded which) from PBMCs.

The CDR3 is CASIQTRGSYNEQFF. The CDR3, as DNA: TGTGCCAGCATCCAGACCCGGGGGTCCTACAATGAGCAGTTCTTC. The rearrangement joins TRBV11-2 to TRBJ2-1; tentative D call: TRBD2 (6 bases). CDR1 and CDR2 from the germline V gene are SGHAT and FQNNGV. The CDR3 has 15 residues. Trimming pared 7 bases from V and 1 base from J, leaving 14 bases between. Variable domain in full (rest from reference TRBV11-2 and TRBJ2-1): EAGVAQSPRYKIIEKRQSVAFWCNPISGHATLYWYQQILGQGPKLLIQFQNNGVVDDSQLPKDRFSAERLKGVDSTLKIQPAKLEDSAVYLCASIQTRGSYNEQFFGPGTRLTVL.